This TCR beta chain was sequenced for a study of molecular identifiers for immune sequencing clone quantification. Study conclusions and caveats: Highly expanded clone sizes could be underestimated by identical TCR molecules that share a barcode. Spiked Jurkat TCR RNA equal to one cell could reportedly be picked out among 940,000 or so naive cells. Clones carrying above 20 RNA copies accounted for over 99% of effector molecules, under 1% in naive cells.

Every naive CD8 library was made from between about 17,000 and 1,000,000 sorted cells with 10%, 30% or 50% RNA. This clonotype was observed many times. The antigen remains unidentified. Germline CDR1 reads GTSNPN; CDR2 reads SVGIG (reference sequence). V lost 2 bases and J lost 11, with 19 bases in between. This CDR3 spans 13 amino acids. TCRdb reanalysed the PCR reads using MiXCR and keeps one entry per CDR3 protein. The data hold over 600,000 distinct CDR3 sequences, with just under 20% observed a single time. The chain employs TRBV30 and TRBJ2-7; the D call may be TRBD1 or TRBD2 (5 bases each). Sequencing was performed on naive CD8+ T cells from blood, with Jurkat cell RNA spiked in. The subset was: FACS-sorted CD8+CD4-CCR7+CD45RA+ naive T cells. The receptor was isolated from a human donor in good health. Some libraries in this study had Jurkat cell RNA spiked in. This chain's CDR3 is CAWSYDYGTDKYF. In nucleotides, the CDR3 is TGTGCCTGGAGTTACGATTATGGGACCGACAAGTACTTC.